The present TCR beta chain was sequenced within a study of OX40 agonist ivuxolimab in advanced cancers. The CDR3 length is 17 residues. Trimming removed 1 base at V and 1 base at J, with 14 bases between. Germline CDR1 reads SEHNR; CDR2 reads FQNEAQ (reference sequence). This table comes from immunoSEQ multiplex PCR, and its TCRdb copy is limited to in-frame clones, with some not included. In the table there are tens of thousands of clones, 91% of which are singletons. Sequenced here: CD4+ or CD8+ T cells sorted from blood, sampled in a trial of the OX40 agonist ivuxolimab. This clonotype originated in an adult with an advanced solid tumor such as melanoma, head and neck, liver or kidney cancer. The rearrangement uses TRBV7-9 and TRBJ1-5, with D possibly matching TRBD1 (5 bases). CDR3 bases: TGTGCCAGCAGCTTAGTTTTTGGCGGACAAAGCAATCAGCCCCAGCATTTT. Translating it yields CASSLVFGGQSNQPQHF.